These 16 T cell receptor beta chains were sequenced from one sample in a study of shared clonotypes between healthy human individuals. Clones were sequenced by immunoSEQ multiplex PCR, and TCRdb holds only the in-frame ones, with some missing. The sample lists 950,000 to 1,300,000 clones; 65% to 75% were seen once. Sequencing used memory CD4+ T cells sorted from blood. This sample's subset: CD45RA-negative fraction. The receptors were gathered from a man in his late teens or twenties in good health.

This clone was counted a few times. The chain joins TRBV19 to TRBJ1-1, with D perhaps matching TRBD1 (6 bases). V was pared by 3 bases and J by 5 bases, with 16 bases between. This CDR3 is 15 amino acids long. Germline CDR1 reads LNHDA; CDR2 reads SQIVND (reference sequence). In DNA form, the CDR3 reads TGTGCCAGTAGTATTTATCAGGGAGGGGGGACTGAAGCTTTCTTT. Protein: CASSIYQGGGTEAFF.

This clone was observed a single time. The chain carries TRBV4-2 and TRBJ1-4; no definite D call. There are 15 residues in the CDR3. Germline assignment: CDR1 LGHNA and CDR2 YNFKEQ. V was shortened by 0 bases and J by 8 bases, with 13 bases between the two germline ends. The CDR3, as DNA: TGTGCCAGCAGCCAAGAAACGGTTTTAGGGGAAAAACTGTTTTTT. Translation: CASSQETVLGEKLFF.

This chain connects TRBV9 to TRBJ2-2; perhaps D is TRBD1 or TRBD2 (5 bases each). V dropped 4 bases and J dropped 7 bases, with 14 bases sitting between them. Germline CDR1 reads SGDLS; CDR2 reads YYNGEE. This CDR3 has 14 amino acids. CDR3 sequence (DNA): TGTGCCAGCAGCCTAACATGGGGGAACGGGGAGCTGTTTTTT. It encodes CASSLTWGNGELFF.

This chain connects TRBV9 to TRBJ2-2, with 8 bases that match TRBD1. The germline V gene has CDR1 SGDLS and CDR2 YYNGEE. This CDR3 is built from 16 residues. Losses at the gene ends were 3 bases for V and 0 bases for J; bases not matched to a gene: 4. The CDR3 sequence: CASSAGGSANTGELFF. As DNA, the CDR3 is TGTGCCAGCAGCGCAGGGGGCTCGGCGAACACCGGGGAGCTGTTTTTT.

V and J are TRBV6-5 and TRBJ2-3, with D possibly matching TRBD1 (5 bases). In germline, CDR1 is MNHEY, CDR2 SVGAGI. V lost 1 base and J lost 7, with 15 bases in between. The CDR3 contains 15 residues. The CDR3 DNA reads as TGTGCCAGCAGTTACTTTTCTAGGGGCCCCTATACGCAGTATTTT. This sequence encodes CASSYFSRGPYTQYF.

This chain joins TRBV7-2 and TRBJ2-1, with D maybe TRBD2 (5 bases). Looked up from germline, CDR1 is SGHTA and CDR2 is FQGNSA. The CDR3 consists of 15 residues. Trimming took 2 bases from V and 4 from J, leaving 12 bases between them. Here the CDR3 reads CASSLKRLPYNEQFF. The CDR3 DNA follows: TGTGCCAGCAGCTTAAAGCGGCTTCCTTACAATGAGCAGTTCTTC.

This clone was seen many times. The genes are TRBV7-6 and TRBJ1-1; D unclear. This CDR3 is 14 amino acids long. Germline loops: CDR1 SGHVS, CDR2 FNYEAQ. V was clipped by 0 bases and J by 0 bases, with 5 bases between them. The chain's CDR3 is CASSLAALNTEAFF. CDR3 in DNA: TGTGCCAGCAGCTTAGCGGCCTTGAACACTGAAGCTTTCTTT.

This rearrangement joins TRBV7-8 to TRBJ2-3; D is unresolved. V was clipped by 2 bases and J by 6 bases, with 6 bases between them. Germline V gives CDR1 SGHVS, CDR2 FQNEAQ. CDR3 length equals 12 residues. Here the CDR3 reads CASSLLSDTQYF. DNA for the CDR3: TGTGCCAGCAGCTTATTATCCGATACGCAGTATTTT. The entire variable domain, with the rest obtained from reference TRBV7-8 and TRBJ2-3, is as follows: GAGVSQSPRYKVAKRGQDVALRCDPISGHVSLFWYQQALGQGPEFLTYFQNEAQLDKSGLPSDRFFAERPEGSVSTLKIQRTQQEDSAVYLCASSLLSDTQYFGPGTRLTVL.

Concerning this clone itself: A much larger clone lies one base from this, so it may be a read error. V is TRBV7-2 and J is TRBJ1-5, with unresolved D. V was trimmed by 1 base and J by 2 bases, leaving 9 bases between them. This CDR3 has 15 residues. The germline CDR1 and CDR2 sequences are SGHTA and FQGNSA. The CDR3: CASSLGVGGNQPQHF. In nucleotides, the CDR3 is TGTGCCAGCAGCTTAGGAGTCGGAGGCAATCAGCCCCAGCATTTT.

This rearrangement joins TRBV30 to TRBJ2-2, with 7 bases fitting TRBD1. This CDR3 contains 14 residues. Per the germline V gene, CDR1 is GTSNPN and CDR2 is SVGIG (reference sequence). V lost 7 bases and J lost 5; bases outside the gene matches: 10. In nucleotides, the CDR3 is TGTGCCTTTCTTCGGGACAGCGGTACCGGGGAGCTGTTTTTT. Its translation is CAFLRDSGTGELFF.

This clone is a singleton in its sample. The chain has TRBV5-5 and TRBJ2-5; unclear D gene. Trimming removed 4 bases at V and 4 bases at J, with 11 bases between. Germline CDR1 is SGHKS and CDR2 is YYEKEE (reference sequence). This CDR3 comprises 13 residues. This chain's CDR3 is CASSPTSAETQYF. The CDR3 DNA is TGTGCCAGCAGCCCCACGTCGGCAGAGACCCAGTACTTC. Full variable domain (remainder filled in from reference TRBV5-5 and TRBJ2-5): DAGVTQSPTHLIKTRGQQVTLRCSPISGHKSVSWYQQVLGQGPQFIFQYYEKEERGRGNFPDRFSARQFPNYSSELNVNALLLGDSALYLCASSPTSAETQYFGPGTRLLVL.

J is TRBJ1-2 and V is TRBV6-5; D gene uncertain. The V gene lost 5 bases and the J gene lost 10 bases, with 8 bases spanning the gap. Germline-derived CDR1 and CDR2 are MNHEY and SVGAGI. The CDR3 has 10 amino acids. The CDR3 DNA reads TGTGCCAGCAGTCAGGACCACTACACCTTC. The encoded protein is CASSQDHYTF.

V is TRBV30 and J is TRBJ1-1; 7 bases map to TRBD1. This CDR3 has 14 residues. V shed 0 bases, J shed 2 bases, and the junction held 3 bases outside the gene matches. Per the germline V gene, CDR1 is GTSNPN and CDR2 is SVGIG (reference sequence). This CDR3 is CAWSVQGGNTEAFF. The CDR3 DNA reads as TGTGCCTGGAGTGTACAAGGGGGCAACACTGAAGCTTTCTTT.

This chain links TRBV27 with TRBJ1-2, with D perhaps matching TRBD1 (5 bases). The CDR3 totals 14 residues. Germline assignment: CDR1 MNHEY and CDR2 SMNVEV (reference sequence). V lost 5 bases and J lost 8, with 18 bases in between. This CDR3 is CASSPFGPGGGYTF. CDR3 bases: TGTGCCAGCAGTCCATTTGGCCCCGGGGGGGGCTACACCTTC.

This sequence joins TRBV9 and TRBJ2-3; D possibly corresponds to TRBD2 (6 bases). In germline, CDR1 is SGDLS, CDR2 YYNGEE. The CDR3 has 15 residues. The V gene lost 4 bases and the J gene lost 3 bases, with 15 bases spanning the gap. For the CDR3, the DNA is TGTGCCAGCAGCCCAGGAGGCGGGAAAACAGATACGCAGTATTTT. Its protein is CASSPGGGKTDTQYF.

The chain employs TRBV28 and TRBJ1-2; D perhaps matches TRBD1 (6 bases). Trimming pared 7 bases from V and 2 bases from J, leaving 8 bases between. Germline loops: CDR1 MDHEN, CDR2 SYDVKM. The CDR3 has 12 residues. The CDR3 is CASIGQNYGYTF. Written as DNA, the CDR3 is TGTGCCAGCATAGGACAGAACTATGGCTACACCTTC.